This T cell receptor beta chain was sequenced for a study of cytomegalovirus exposure and HLA in healthy donors (dated by TCRdb to the late 2010s). Describing the broader study: An earlier analysis of roughly 570 of the donors reported 276 Gb of sequence data and 95 million to 130 million unique TCR beta sequences obtained from around 180 million T cells. Approximately 300 gigabases of sequencing data and approximately 85 million unique TCR sequences were included in an early release covering roughly 600 HLA-typed donors. Of the roughly 400 genotyped donors, about 80% fell in the genetic ancestry cluster associated with self-reported Caucasian donors. The aim of the study was to test whether cataloging public T cell receptors could identify signatures of past pathogen exposure. The study profiled the T cell repertoires of about 720 subjects by immunosequencing and related them to cytomegalovirus serostatus. Along with the roughly 670-subject first cohort, a separate validation cohort of more than 90 different subjects was used. To predict cytomegalovirus infection status, the study brought together high-throughput TCR immunosequencing, statistical association of individual TCRs with disease status, and machine learning. To study patterns of TCR occurrence, a later analysis re-analyzed previously published TCR beta repertoires from hundreds of donors and added high-resolution HLA genotyping. The later analysis used no new phenotypic data to find candidate immune exposures, relying instead on TCR beta sequences and their occurrence across donors. In an earlier analysis of 550 to 700 of the donors, high-throughput TCR beta sequencing was used to judge whether each TCR beta V gene segment behaved as functional or pseudogenic. Donor age, sex, ethnicity and CMV serostatus were compiled alongside the repertoire data. A later genetic analysis took genome-wide SNP genotypes for about 55% of the roughly 700 donors and used that subset as a discovery cohort. Every repertoire in the discovery cohort had been generated on one and the same sequencing platform. Class I and class II HLA loci were covered by the typing at four-digit resolution. Typing coverage varied by locus: 629-630 donors for A, B, C, DRB1 and DQB1; approximately 560 for DQA1; 606 for DPA1; fewer than 480 for DPB1. A few DR-DQ haplotypes were treated as single units for association and clustering because of strong linkage in the cohort. Among 350 to 400 genotyped donors of the cohort, an average of around 240,000 unique TCR beta nucleotide sequences were sequenced per donor, roughly 20% of them non-productive. Overall study outcomes, separate from this receptor: A further reported finding was that TCR beta sequences accurately predicted the HLA-A and HLA-B alleles for most subjects in the first cohort. According to a later genetic analysis, donors in an Asian-associated ancestry cluster had fewer N-insertions in productive TCRs than the approximately 700-donor mean. Because counts were too low, 15 or so rarely observed V segments, including chromosome 9 orphons, were excluded from the earlier analysis of roughly 580 of the donors. Roughly uniform sequencing depth across donors was assumed in presence/absence analyses, although this assumption may not hold. A cluster of highly shared sequence variants was judged likely to be a technical artifact of the sequencing pipeline. In a later analysis, most CMV-associated TCR beta chains were found to appear HLA-restricted, with HLA associations seemingly driven largely by CMV exposure. In both the original and validation cohorts, the classifier was reported to diagnose cytomegalovirus status with high specificity and sensitivity. Strong co-occurrence of HLA alleles, especially DR and DQ, made assigning TCR associations to individual alleles difficult. Most TCR sequences were observed very rarely across donors, whereas some public TCRs were present in many individuals. An association between a missense DCLRE1C variant and V-gene and J-gene trimming of TCR beta chains was found in a later genetic analysis and replicated in an independent cohort. CMV serostatus was the only immune exposure information available for the cohort. Specific HLA alleles were associated with 15,000 to 20,000 TCR beta sequences at a false discovery rate of 0.05 in a later analysis. In a later analysis, the rate of TCR association differed among HLA loci, with DRB1 alleles having the most associated TCRs and HLA-C alleles having the fewest. Only TCR beta chains were sequenced in this cohort, and the absence of alpha or paired-chain data limited detectable features. A later analysis reported that several top co-occurrence clusters appeared linked to parvovirus B19, influenza, CMV and Epstein-Barr virus. Three of the identified cytomegalovirus-associated TCR beta chains were confirmed in vitro to be specific for cytomegalovirus antigens. The 87-base-pair reads could not distinguish some IMGT-functional V segments, including TRBV6-2 and TRBV6-3, so those segments were excluded. The study gave a list of about 170 TCR beta chains associated with cytomegalovirus. The authors suggested that the approach could potentially be generalized to other disease states and immunological phenotypes. Because HLA typing was unavailable for some donors at each locus, only the typed subset was used in association tests. In an earlier analysis of 587 of the donors, most TCR beta V segments appeared in productive rearrangements about 87% or about 30% of the time, broadly matching IMGT annotations. In a later analysis, HLA-associated TCR beta chains showed more clonal expansion and lower generation probabilities than non-associated chains that were equally common. Linkage disequilibrium might explain the correlated functional status among segregating V segments, but an unknown experimental factor could not be ruled out.

CDR1 and CDR2 (GTSNPN, SVGIG) derive from the germline V gene (reference sequence). Taken from cysteine to phenylalanine, the CDR3 has 14 residues. Only the CDR3 DNA stays, 42 bases, in frame from base 1. The junction shows trimming of 2 bases on V and 4 bases on J, and the gene matches do not reach 5 bases of it. Library generation was performed with the immunoSEQ multiplex PCR assay. For the multiplex PCR, a mixture combining 60 forward primers for TCR Vbeta segments and 13 reverse primers for TCR Jbeta segments was used. A multiplex PCR assay on genomic DNA amplified the CDR3 region of rearranged TCR beta genes. On the Illumina HiSeq System, the amplified TCR beta libraries were sequenced as 87-base-pair reads. The study's processing was this. In a later analysis, tens of millions of unique TCR beta chains were counted across the roughly 700 repertoires, and roughly 10 million of these chains were shared by at least two donors. To remove PCR and sequencing errors, raw reads were error-corrected and collapsed into unique sequences using a nearest-neighbor algorithm that merged closely related sequences. Alignment of CDR3 sequences to IMGT reference sequences was used to assign V, D and J gene segments. For a sequence to be retained, a match of at least six nucleotides was required to both a V gene segment and a J gene segment. A rearrangement was called productive if the CDR3 had no stop codons and remained in frame with V and J, and every other rearrangement was called non-productive. Following IMGT convention, CDR3 was defined as the stretch from the second conserved V-encoded cysteine up to the conserved J-encoded phenylalanine. The earlier analysis of 550 to 650 of the donors excluded any sequence lacking an unambiguous match to a single V gene segment. An earlier analysis of 587 of the donors called V segments functional above 56.7% productive rearrangements and segregating when the between-donor standard deviation exceeded 5%. A statistical classification framework was built for diagnosing cytomegalovirus status from the catalog of TCR beta chain sequences. In a later analysis, V and J genes were assigned by comparing TCR nucleotide sequences against IMGT/GENE-DB human TR gene sequences. In a later analysis, CDR3 sequences and most-parsimonious VDJ recombination scenarios were assigned using the TCRdist pipeline. A later analysis defined each TCR beta chain by its CDR3 amino acid sequence plus V-gene family, and excluded reads lacking a unique V-gene family. To address suspected cross-contamination and a sequencing artifact, a later analysis removed around 590 highly shared, low-generation-probability nucleotide sequences. In a later analysis, a clonal expansion index for each public chain was calculated from normalized within-repertoire ranks of inferred template counts. Generation probabilities in a later analysis came from a VDJ recombination model fitted to out-of-frame rearrangements, and those results were checked against IGoR. In a later analysis, TCR-TCR, TCR-HLA and TCR-CMV co-occurrence was scored with hypergeometric tests, and a repertoire-size bias correction was applied to TCR pairs. To estimate false discovery rates, a later analysis permuted the HLA or CMV assignments 20 times. In a later analysis, co-occurring TCRs were grouped using DBSCAN, with TCRdist sequence similarity added in when clustering inside HLA-allele-positive subsets. Co-occurrence clustering excluded repertoires with fewer than 30,000 or more than 120,000 public chains, plus five with anomalous nucleotide sharing. The clones in this table, taken by TCRdb from immuneACCESS, are in-frame only. Not every clone is retained; where verified, under half of the shortfall comes from an unresolved V gene, and the cause of the rest is unknown. V and J calls and clone size are copied from that table; D and trimming were computed from the DNA. Here the sample has around 120,000 clones; 60% to 85% occur a single time. Of the sample, 1.8% falls within the top ten clones.

In regard to this clone: It lacks a known antigen. No per-base quality is available; no much larger clone lies one base away.

The cohort was made up of roughly 670 healthy bone marrow donors. At the time of sampling, all cohort members were nominally healthy, though unrecorded immune exposures were likely present. The donor was CMV seronegative and belonged to the group of 352 seronegative cohort members. A peripheral blood sample was provided by each donor, and peripheral blood mononuclear cells were used for TCR beta sequencing. The Qiagen DNeasy Blood Extraction Kit was used to extract genomic DNA from the blood cell samples. The sample taken for sequencing was PBMCs. The rearrangement joined TRBV30 to TRBJ1-2, with 9 central nucleotides matching TRBD1. This receptor was identified in a woman between 40 and 50 years old in good health and CMV-seronegative. The base sequence is TGTGCCTGGAGTCCCTTGACAGGGGGCTATGGCTACACCTTC. It translates as CAWSPLTGGYGYTF. The full variable domain, with segments outside the CDR3 supplied by the reference TRBV30 and TRBJ1-2 proteins, appears as SQTIHQWPATLVQPVGSPLSLECTVEGTSNPNLYWYRQAAGRGLQLLFYSVGIGQISSEVPQNLSASRPQDRQFILSSKKLLLSDSGFYLCAWSPLTGGYGYTFGSGTRLTVV.